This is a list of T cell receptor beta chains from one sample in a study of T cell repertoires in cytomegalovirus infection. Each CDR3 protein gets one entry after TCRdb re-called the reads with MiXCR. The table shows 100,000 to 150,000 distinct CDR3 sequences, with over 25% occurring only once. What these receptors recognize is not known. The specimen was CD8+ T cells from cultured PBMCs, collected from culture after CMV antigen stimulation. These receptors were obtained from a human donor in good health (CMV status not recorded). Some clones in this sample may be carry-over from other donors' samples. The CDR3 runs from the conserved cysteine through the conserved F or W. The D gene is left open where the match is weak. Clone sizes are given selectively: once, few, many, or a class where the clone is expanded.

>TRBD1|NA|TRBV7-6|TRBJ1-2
TGTGCCAGCAGCTATGACAGGGCTACCCTCAACTTCAATGGCTACACCTTC
CASSYDRATLNFNGYTF
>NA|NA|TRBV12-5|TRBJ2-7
TGTGCTAGTGGTTTGGTTTTAGCGAAGAGCTCCTACGAGCAGTACTTC
CASGLVLAKSSYEQYF
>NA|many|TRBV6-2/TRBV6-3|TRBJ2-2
TGTGCCGGGACTTCGATCACCGGGGAGCTGTTTTTT
CAGTSITGELFF
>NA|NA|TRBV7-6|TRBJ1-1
TGTGCCAGCAGCACAACCAGGGAGAACACTGAAGCTTTCTTT
CASSTTRENTEAFF
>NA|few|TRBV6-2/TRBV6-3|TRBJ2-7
TGTGCCAGCGGGCATCCGGCCGAGCAGTACTTC
CASGHPAEQYF
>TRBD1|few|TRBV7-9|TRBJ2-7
TGTGCCAGCAGCTCCGAAACCGGGACAGGATCCTACGAGCAGTACTTC
CASSSETGTGSYEQYF
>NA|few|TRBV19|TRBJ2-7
TGTGCCAGTAGTATAGATCGGGGCGGGACTTACGAGCAGTACTTC
CASSIDRGGTYEQYF
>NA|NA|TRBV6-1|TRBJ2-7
TGTGCCAGCCGCCGAGTGGCCGGGGCATACGAGCAGTACTTC
CASRRVAGAYEQYF
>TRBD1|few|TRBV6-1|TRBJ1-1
TGTGCCAGCAGGACAGGGGGATTGAGAACTGAAGCTTTCTTT
CASRTGGLRTEAFF
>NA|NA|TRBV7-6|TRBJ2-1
TGTGCCAGCAGCCCGGGGGTCGGCAGGGTGGGCCCTTACAATGAGCAGTTCTTC
CASSPGVGRVGPYNEQFF
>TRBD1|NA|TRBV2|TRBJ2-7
TGTGCCAGCAGACAGGGGTCAGACGAGCAGTACTTC
CASRQGSDEQYF
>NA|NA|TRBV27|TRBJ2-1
TGTGCCAGCAGTTTAAGTCTAGCCCCATACAATGAGCAGTTCTTC
CASSLSLAPYNEQFF
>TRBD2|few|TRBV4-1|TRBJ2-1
TGCGCCAGCAGCCTTCAAGCGGGGGGGACAGACTACAATGAGCAGTTCTTC
CASSLQAGGTDYNEQFF
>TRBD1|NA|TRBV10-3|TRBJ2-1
TGTGCCTTCCGGACAGGGAACAATGAGCAGTTCTTC
CAFRTGNNEQFF
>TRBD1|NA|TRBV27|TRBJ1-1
TGTGCCAGCAGTTTATCGTACAGGGGGCTGAACACTGAAGCTTTCTTT
CASSLSYRGLNTEAFF
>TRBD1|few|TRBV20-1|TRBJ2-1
TGCAGTGCTAGACAGGACAGGCTCTCCTACAATGAGCAGTTCTTC
CSARQDRLSYNEQFF
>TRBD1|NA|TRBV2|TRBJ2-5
TGTGCCAGCAGTGAATCCCTTACCGGGACAGCTCTTGGGGAGACCCAGTACTTC
CASSESLTGTALGETQYF
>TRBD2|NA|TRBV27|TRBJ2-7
TGTGCCAGCAGTCCCGGACTAGCGCGGGAGCAGTACTTC
CASSPGLAREQYF
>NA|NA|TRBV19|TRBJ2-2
TGTGCCAGTAGTATAAGAGGGGCCGGGGAGCTGTTTTTT
CASSIRGAGELFF
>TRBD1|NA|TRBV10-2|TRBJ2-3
TGCGCCAGCCGGGACAGGGGGCTCACAGATACGCAGTATTTT
CASRDRGLTDTQYF
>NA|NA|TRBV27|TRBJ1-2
TGTGCCAGCAGTCCCGCCGACAAGTTCTATGGCTACACCTTC
CASSPADKFYGYTF
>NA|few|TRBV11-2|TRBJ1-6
TGTGCCAGCAGCTCTAATTCACCCCTCCACTTT
CASSSNSPLHF
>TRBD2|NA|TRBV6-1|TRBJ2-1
TGTGCCAGCAGTGAAATTGGTCTAGCGGGGGGGCTTGCCTACAATGAGCAGTTCTTC
CASSEIGLAGGLAYNEQFF
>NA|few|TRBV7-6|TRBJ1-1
TGTGCCAGCAGCTTAGGGTATAACAGGGATAGCACTGAAGCTTTCTTT
CASSLGYNRDSTEAFF
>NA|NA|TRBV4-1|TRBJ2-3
TGCGCCAGCAGCCAAAATGAGCGGGGCACAGATACGCAGTATTTT
CASSQNERGTDTQYF